Listed below are T cell receptor beta chains from one sample, sequenced in a study of blood T cells in healthy people across ages. TCRdb itself ran the 5' RACE reads through MiXCR, one entry per CDR3 protein. The table has hundreds of thousands of distinct CDR3 sequences, roughly 32% seen once. Sequences were obtained from blood. All receptors come from a woman of 80 years or more in good health. Both conserved end residues are part of each CDR3. D genes are given only for firm matches. Not all rows give a size; the values are once, few, many and, for expanded clones, a class.

j_gene	d_gene	abundance	v_gene	len	CDR3nt	CDR3aa
TRBJ2-3	.	many	TRBV15	16	TGTGCCACCAGCAGAGATGGTCAGTTGGGGACAGATACGCAGTATTTT	CATSRDGQLGTDTQYF
TRBJ2-1	TRBD2	.	TRBV18	16	TGTGCCAGCTCACCTTCACGAGCGGGGAAAAACGATGAGCAGTTCTTC	CASSPSRAGKNDEQFF
TRBJ1-1	TRBD1	.	TRBV4-2	18	TGTGCCAGCAGCCAAGACACCCGTAGGGGGCAGTTGAACACTGAAGCTTTCTTT	CASSQDTRRGQLNTEAFF
TRBJ2-7	TRBD2	many	TRBV25-1	14	TGTGCCAGCAGTGATAGCGGGGGGGCCTACGAGCAGTACTTC	CASSDSGGAYEQYF
TRBJ1-4	.	many	TRBV20-1	13	TGCAGTGCTAGAGCAGGATTTAATGAAAAACTGTTTTTT	CSARAGFNEKLFF
TRBJ1-4	TRBD1	.	TRBV20-1	18	TGCAGTGCTACTGACCGGGACAGAGGGATATGGACTAATGAAAAACTGTTTTTT	CSATDRDRGIWTNEKLFF
TRBJ2-4	TRBD1	.	TRBV9	17	TGTGCCAGCAGCGTAATGGGAAAAGGGGGCCTCAAAAACATTCAGTACTTC	CASSVMGKGGLKNIQYF
TRBJ2-4	TRBD1	.	TRBV6-6	15	TGTGCCAGCAGGCCGGGACAGGCTTTAAAAAACATTCAGTACTTC	CASRPGQALKNIQYF
TRBJ2-5	TRBD1	many	TRBV9	15	TGTGCCAGCAGCTTCCAACCGGGACAGCAAGAGACCCAGTACTTC	CASSFQPGQQETQYF
TRBJ2-1	.	many	TRBV10-3	16	TGTGCCATCAGTAACTACCAGGGGAGCTCCTACAATGAGCAGTTCTTC	CAISNYQGSSYNEQFF
TRBJ1-2	.	few	TRBV29-1	12	TGCAGCGTTGTGACTGAAATCTATGGCTACACCTTC	CSVVTEIYGYTF
TRBJ1-1	.	.	TRBV10-3	18	TGTGCCATCAGTGTCCTAGCCGGGACTCGTACCATGAACACTGAAGCTTTCTTT	CAISVLAGTRTMNTEAFF
TRBJ2-3	TRBD2	once	TRBV12-3/TRBV12-4	15	TGTGCCAGAGTCCTCGGGGGGGTGAGCCCAGATACGCAGTATTTT	CARVLGGVSPDTQYF
TRBJ2-3	TRBD1	few	TRBV12-5	15	TGTGCTAGTGGCCCGGGACAGGTGGGCAGGGATACGCAGTATTTT	CASGPGQVGRDTQYF
TRBJ1-2	.	many	TRBV6-5	16	TGTGCCAGCAGTTACCCGACAGATAGAGATAACTATGGCTACACCTTC	CASSYPTDRDNYGYTF
TRBJ2-1	TRBD2	.	TRBV9	18	TGTGCCAGCAGCGCCTCAGCGGGGGGAGGAGATTCCTACAATGAGCAGTTCTTC	CASSASAGGGDSYNEQFF
TRBJ2-5	.	many	TRBV7-9	13	TGTGCCAGCAAAGGTGGTGCTCAAGAGACCCAGTACTTC	CASKGGAQETQYF
TRBJ2-1	TRBD1	many	TRBV10-3	15	TGTGCCATCAGAAGACAGGGGGCAGGGGTAGGGGAGCAGTTCTTC	CAIRRQGAGVGEQFF
TRBJ1-6	.	.	TRBV30	15	TGTGCCTGGAGTGTACCAGTCAGGCGTAGTTCACCCCTCCACTTT	CAWSVPVRRSSPLHF
TRBJ1-1	.	.	TRBV6-2/TRBV6-3	16	TGTGCCAGCAGTCCAAATCTCAGGCGGCCGAACACTGAAGCTTTCTTT	CASSPNLRRPNTEAFF
TRBJ2-7	.	many	TRBV11-2	13	TGTGCCAGCAGCTTAGAAAGGGTCTACGAGCAGTACTTC	CASSLERVYEQYF
TRBJ2-7	TRBD1	.	TRBV20-1	12	TGCAGCCCCGTGACAGGGGGCTACGAGCAGTACTTC	CSPVTGGYEQYF
TRBJ1-4	TRBD1	few	TRBV4-1	18	TGCGCCAGCAGCCTGGGACAGGGGGGCCCCATTGGTAATGAAAAACTGTTTTTT	CASSLGQGGPIGNEKLFF
TRBJ2-7	TRBD1	many	TRBV7-9	16	TGTGCCAGCAGCTTAGTCACGGGGACAGGGTATTACGAGCAGTACTTC	CASSLVTGTGYYEQYF
TRBJ1-2	TRBD1	.	TRBV7-2	14	TGTGCCAGCAGCCCTGTGCAGGGGGATTATGGCTACACCTTC	CASSPVQGDYGYTF
TRBJ2-1	.	.	TRBV7-9	12	TGTGCCAGCAGCTTAGAGTTGGTTGAGAGGTTCTTC	CASSLELVERFF
TRBJ2-7	.	many	TRBV6-2/TRBV6-3	14	TGTGCCAGCAGTTACGGAGGGACAGTTTACGAGCAGTACTTC	CASSYGGTVYEQYF
TRBJ2-1	.	.	TRBV20-1	13	TGCAGTGCTAGAGATCTAGAGAACAATGAGCAGTTCTTC	CSARDLENNEQFF
TRBJ2-1	TRBD2	many	TRBV7-2	17	TGTGCCAGCAGCTCGATAGTCCCGGGACTAGCGGGGGGACAGCAGTTCTTC	CASSSIVPGLAGGQQFF
TRBJ1-4	.	.	TRBV7-9	14	TGTGCCAGCAGCCCCGAGGAGGGTCGGGAAAAACTGTTTTTT	CASSPEEGREKLFF
TRBJ2-5	TRBD2	.	TRBV4-1	16	TGCGCCAGCAGCCAAGATGTCACTAGCGAGCAAGAGACCCAGTACTTC	CASSQDVTSEQETQYF
TRBJ2-5	.	.	TRBV11-2	16	TGTGCCAGCAGCCAACGGGTTTCTAGCGCGCAAGAGACCCAGTACTTC	CASSQRVSSAQETQYF
TRBJ2-2	TRBD1	few	TRBV10-2	16	TGCGCCAGCAGTTACCGACAGGGTCATAACACCGGGGAGCTGTTTTTT	CASSYRQGHNTGELFF
TRBJ2-1	.	few	TRBV19	14	TGTGCCAGTTCTACAGGGAGTTGGGACAATGAGCAGTTCTTC	CASSTGSWDNEQFF
TRBJ2-5	TRBD1	many	TRBV3-1	14	TGTGCCAGCAGCCAAGCGGACAGGTTGGAGACCCAGTACTTC	CASSQADRLETQYF
TRBJ2-3	.	many	TRBV9	12	TGTGCCAGCAGCACTAACTTAGGGACGCAGTATTTT	CASSTNLGTQYF
TRBJ2-3	TRBD1	many	TRBV6-5	16	TGTGCCAGCAGTTACCTGGGACAGGGGGACACAGATACGCAGTATTTT	CASSYLGQGDTDTQYF
TRBJ1-2	.	many	TRBV28	12	TGTGCCACGGCATCGACTAACTATGGCTACACCTTC	CATASTNYGYTF
TRBJ2-3	.	few	TRBV6-4	15	TGTGCCAGCAGTGACGTCGGAGGGTCGATAGATACGCAGTATTTT	CASSDVGGSIDTQYF
TRBJ1-3	.	.	TRBV12-3/TRBV12-4	13	TGTGCCAGCACCACGGCAGGGGGAAACACCATATATTTT	CASTTAGGNTIYF
TRBJ2-3	.	.	TRBV29-1	10	TGCAGCACGGACACAGATACGCAGTATTTT	CSTDTDTQYF
TRBJ2-5	TRBD2	many	TRBV5-1	15	TGCGCCAGCAGCAAGCTAGCGGGGACACAAGAGACCCAGTACTTC	CASSKLAGTQETQYF
TRBJ2-7	TRBD2	many	TRBV12-3/TRBV12-4	13	TGTGCCAGCAGTTTTGGGCGGGGGGACGAGCAGTACTTC	CASSFGRGDEQYF
TRBJ2-7	TRBD2	once	TRBV6-5	18	TGTGCCGGCAGTTACTCGGCACCGGGACTAGCGGGTCGCAATGAGCAGTACTTC	CAGSYSAPGLAGRNEQYF
TRBJ1-2	.	many	TRBV9	15	TGTGCCAGCAGCGCAGATCCGAGGTCCAACTATGGCTACACCTTC	CASSADPRSNYGYTF
TRBJ1-4	.	many	TRBV5-1	15	TGCGCCAGCAGACACGGACAGCGGGATAATGAAAAACTGTTTTTT	CASRHGQRDNEKLFF
TRBJ1-1	TRBD1	few	TRBV6-6	15	TGTGCCAGCAGTAATCCCGGGACAGTGAACACTGAAGCTTTCTTT	CASSNPGTVNTEAFF
TRBJ1-2	TRBD1	.	TRBV30	14	TGTGCCCGGAGTTCCGAGGACAGGGGGAGAGGCTATACCTTC	CARSSEDRGRGYTF
TRBJ2-7	TRBD1	.	TRBV25-1	17	TGTGCCAGCAGTGCCCTAGAGGGACAGGCTAACCTCTACGAGCAGTACTTC	CASSALEGQANLYEQYF
TRBJ2-3	.	.	TRBV7-2	15	TGTGCCAGCAGCTTAGCGATACCGAACACAGATACGCAGTATTTT	CASSLAIPNTDTQYF
TRBJ1-6	.	many	TRBV20-1	13	TGCAGTGCCAATCAAGGAAATAATTCACCCCTCCACTTT	CSANQGNNSPLHF
TRBJ1-1	TRBD1	.	TRBV20-1	15	TGCAGTGCTAGTATCGCGTCAGGGGGGTTGACTGAAGCTTTCTTT	CSASIASGGLTEAFF
TRBJ2-2	.	few	TRBV12-3/TRBV12-4	13	TGTGCCAGCAAGGAGTCCGCAACCGGGGAGCTGTTTTTT	CASKESATGELFF
TRBJ2-3	TRBD2	many	TRBV7-2	18	TGTGCCAGCAGCCCGCTTCGTGGTAGCGGGGGGGCCTTAGATACGCAGTATTTT	CASSPLRGSGGALDTQYF
TRBJ2-3	.	.	TRBV29-1	12	TGCAGCATGCGCCCCCTCTTAGATACGCAGTATTTT	CSMRPLLDTQYF
TRBJ2-7	TRBD1	.	TRBV25-1	15	TGTGCCAGCAGTGAATCGACGGACAGGTGCTACGAGCAGTACTTC	CASSESTDRCYEQYF
TRBJ2-2	.	.	TRBV28	14	TGTGCCAGCAGTTTGCCAGGTCGTAGCGGGGAGCTGTTTTTT	CASSLPGRSGELFF
TRBJ2-7	.	many	TRBV2	13	TGTGCCAGCAGTGGTCGCCAGGTCTACGAGCAGTACTTC	CASSGRQVYEQYF
TRBJ2-1	.	.	TRBV20-1	14	TGCAGTGCCGAGAACTACCGCTCCTACAATGAGCAGTTCTTC	CSAENYRSYNEQFF
TRBJ2-5	.	many	TRBV4-1	16	TGCGCCAGCAGCCAAGTTACACTCAGAGGCCAAGAGACCCAGTACTTC	CASSQVTLRGQETQYF